This TCR beta chain was recorded in a study of shared clonotypes between healthy human individuals. The data were produced by immunoSEQ multiplex PCR, yet TCRdb's version contains in-frame clones alone and is incomplete. The profile shows about 730,000 clones, 72% of them singletons. The CDR3 runs 18 residues. V dropped 6 bases and J dropped 11 bases, with 32 bases sitting between them. Germline CDR1 and CDR2: SGHTS and YDEGEE. The CD4+ fraction was divided into a CD45RA+ naive subset and a CD45RA-negative memory subset. The source material was memory CD4+ T cells sorted from blood. Noted subset: CD45RA-negative fraction. The V call is TRBV5-8, the J call TRBJ1-4, with D possibly being TRBD1 (5 bases). The clonotype was recovered from a woman in her 30s in good health. Here the CDR3 DNA reads TGTGCCAGCACCTCAAGCAGGGATTGGCTTTCATCTCCGTGGAAACTGTTTTTT. It translates to CASTSSRDWLSSPWKLFF.